The 15 T cell receptor beta chains in this list originate from one sample, sequenced in a study of cytomegalovirus exposure and HLA in healthy donors. Primers: 60 Vbeta forward and 13 Jbeta reverse. TCRdb keeps only in-frame clones here, not all; method: immunoSEQ multiplex PCR. The table lists fewer than 150,000 clones, around 77% of them singletons, with 1% to 1.5% in the top ten. The sequencing sample was made of PBMCs. All receptors derive from a man aged 50-59 years in good health and CMV-seronegative.

CDR3 nucleotides: TGTGCTAGTGGTTTTTTAGGTGCGGGAGGTGGGAACTCCTACAATGAGCAGTTCTTC. It codes for CASGFLGAGGGNSYNEQFF. The chain employs TRBV12-5 and TRBJ2-1; 8 bases fit TRBD2. The length of the CDR3 is 19 residues. V was pared by 3 bases and J by 0 bases, with 13 bases of the junction left unmatched. Germline CDR1 reads LGHNT; CDR2 reads FRNRAP. Full variable domain (outside the CDR3, taken from reference TRBV12-5 and TRBJ2-1): DARVTQTPRHKVTEMGQEVTMRCQPILGHNTVFWYRQTMMQGLELLAYFRNRAPLDDSGMPKDRFSAEMPDATLATLKIQPSEPRDSAVYFCASGFLGAGGGNSYNEQFFGPGTRLTVL.

This rearrangement joins TRBV6-1 to TRBJ2-3; 10 bases map to TRBD1. The CDR3 extends over 14 amino acids. J gave up 3 bases and V 5 bases, and 2 bases lay outside the gene matches. Germline-derived CDR1 and CDR2 are MNHNS and SASEGT. CDR3 region: CASSPGQGTDTQYF. The DNA of the CDR3 is TGTGCCAGCAGTCCGGGACAGGGGACAGATACGCAGTATTTT.

The CDR3 DNA reads as TGTGCCAGCACAGGGCTAGAAGAGCAGTACTTC. Translating gives CASTGLEEQYF. The chain links TRBV25-1 to TRBJ2-7, with D possibly matching TRBD1 (5 bases). This CDR3 comprises 11 residues. Germline CDR1 and CDR2: MGHDK and SYGVNS. V was pared by 7 bases and J by 7 bases, with 11 bases between.

The V and J genes are TRBV28 and TRBJ1-1, with 9 positions matching TRBD1. This CDR3 has 17 amino acids. Germline-derived CDR1 and CDR2 are MDHEN and SYDVKM. Trimming cost V 5 bases and J 3 bases; bases outside gene matches: 13. The CDR3 is CASSTNRGQVWYTEAFF. CDR3 bases: TGTGCCAGCAGTACCAACAGGGGGCAGGTCTGGTACACTGAAGCTTTCTTT.

The chain is built from TRBV10-3 and TRBJ1-1; 8 positions match TRBD1. The CDR3 has 17 residues. In germline, CDR1 is ENHRY, CDR2 SYGVKD. The junction had 7 bases not matched to a gene; V was cut back by 0 bases and J by 1 base. For the CDR3, the DNA is TGTGCCATCAGTGAGTCGAACCAGGGGGCCGGGAACACTGAAGCTTTCTTT. Protein: CAISESNQGAGNTEAFF.

Regarding this clone: A read error may account for a junction end that differs from germline. The gene calls are TRBV7-7 and TRBJ2-1; D is perhaps TRBD2 (5 bases). Looked up from germline, CDR1 is SSHAT and CDR2 is FNYEAQ (reference sequence). This CDR3 is 14 amino acids long. CDR3 in DNA: TGTGCTAGCAGCTTAGTAGGACGGCGGGATGAGCAGTTCTTC. Protein: CASSLVGRRDEQFF.

This clone was counted a single time. The J gene is TRBJ1-2, the V gene TRBV7-2; D remains unclear. In germline, CDR1 is SGHTA, CDR2 FQGNSA. With 5 bases removed from V and 9 bases from J, the gap between germline ends came to 13 bases. This CDR3 is 12 amino acids long. The chain's CDR3 is CASSPYSRSYTF. The CDR3 DNA sequence: TGTGCCAGCAGCCCATACTCCCGTAGCTACACCTTC.

This chain connects TRBV2 to TRBJ1-1; the D gene is possibly TRBD1 (6 bases). The V gene lost 7 bases and the J gene lost 5 bases, with 17 bases spanning the gap. Germline values: CDR1 SNHLY, CDR2 FYNNEI. The CDR3 loop spans 14 amino acids. Here the CDR3 DNA reads TGTGCCAGCACTTCCCAAATAGGGGGTACTGAAGCTTTCTTT. This codes for CASTSQIGGTEAFF.

This clone appeared a single time. The chain links TRBV6-5 to TRBJ1-4, with TRBD1 matching over 11 bases. This CDR3 contains 14 residues. From germline, CDR1 is MNHEY and CDR2 SVGAGI. The V gene end was trimmed by 6 bases and the J gene end by 7 bases; junction bases not matched to a gene: 4. Here the CDR3 reads CASSRGQGAEKLFF. The CDR3 region has the DNA TGTGCCAGCAGCCGCGGACAGGGGGCTGAAAAACTGTTTTTT.

The chain employs TRBV20-1 and TRBJ1-2; D unresolved. V gave up 2 bases and J gave up 6 bases, with 4 bases separating them. CDR3 size: 10 residues. Germline V gene lookup returns CDR1 DFQATT and CDR2 SNEGSKA (reference sequence). The CDR3 region is CSARRDGYTF. The CDR3 DNA reads as TGCAGTGCTAGACGGGATGGCTACACCTTC.

The J gene is TRBJ2-4, the V gene TRBV28; D not certain. Per the germline V gene, CDR1 is MDHEN and CDR2 is SYDVKM. Trimming left V 2 bases short and J 6 bases short, with 5 bases between. The CDR3 has 12 residues. Here the CDR3 reads CASSLPRNIQYF. As DNA, the CDR3 is TGTGCCAGCAGTTTACCTAGAAACATTCAGTACTTC. Drawing the rest from reference TRBV28 and TRBJ2-4, the complete variable domain is DVKVTQSSRYLVKRTGEKVFLECVQDMDHENMFWYRQDPGLGLRLIYFSYDVKMKEKGDIPEGYSVSREKKERFSLILESASTNQTSMYLCASSLPRNIQYFGAGTRLSVL.

J is TRBJ2-1 and V is TRBV5-1; 13 bases are shared with TRBD2. Germline CDR1 and CDR2: SGHRS and YFSETQ. Trimming took 7 bases from V and 3 from J; bases not matched to a gene: 1. This CDR3 comprises 14 residues. The CDR3 sequence: CASGLAGVYNEQFF. The CDR3 region has the DNA TGCGCCAGCGGACTAGCGGGAGTCTACAATGAGCAGTTCTTC.

The chain couples TRBV6-1 to TRBJ2-5, with 10 bases identical to TRBD2. The V and J ends lost 2 bases and 5 bases, in that order; junction bases with no gene match: 11. The CDR3 consists of 17 residues. Per germline, CDR1 MNHNS and CDR2 SASEGT. The CDR3 sequence is CASSEMTAGGPRETQYF. The CDR3 DNA reads TGTGCCAGCAGTGAAATGACAGCGGGAGGGCCTCGGGAGACCCAGTACTTC.

The chain carries TRBV7-2 and TRBJ2-3; no clear D gene. The V end was cut by 2 bases, the J end by 4 bases, with 10 bases between. The CDR3 consists of 14 residues. In germline, CDR1 is SGHTA, CDR2 FQGNSA. The CDR3 sequence: CASSLRGSPDTQYF. CDR3 bases: TGTGCCAGCAGCTTACGCGGTTCCCCAGATACGCAGTATTTT.

The genes are TRBV27 and TRBJ1-1; no definite D call. The CDR3 is made up of 12 amino acids. In germline, CDR1 is MNHEY, CDR2 SMNVEV (reference sequence). Between the trimmed V and J ends, which lost 6 bases and 7 bases, there was a span of 12 bases. CDR3: CASRRGLDEAFF. The CDR3 DNA sequence: TGTGCCAGCAGACGAGGGCTGGATGAAGCTTTCTTT.